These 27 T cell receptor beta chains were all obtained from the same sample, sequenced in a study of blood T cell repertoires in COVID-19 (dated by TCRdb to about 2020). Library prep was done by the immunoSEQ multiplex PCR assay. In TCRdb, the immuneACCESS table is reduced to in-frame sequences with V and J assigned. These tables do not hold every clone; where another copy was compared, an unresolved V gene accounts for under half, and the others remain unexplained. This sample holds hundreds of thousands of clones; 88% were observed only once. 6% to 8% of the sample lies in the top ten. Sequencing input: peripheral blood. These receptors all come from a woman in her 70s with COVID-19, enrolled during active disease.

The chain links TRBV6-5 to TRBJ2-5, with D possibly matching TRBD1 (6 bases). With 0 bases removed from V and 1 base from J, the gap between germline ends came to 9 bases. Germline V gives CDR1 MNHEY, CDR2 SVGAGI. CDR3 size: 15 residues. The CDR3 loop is CASSYSWGRQETQYF. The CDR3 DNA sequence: TGTGCCAGCAGTTACTCTTGGGGGCGCCAAGAGACCCAGTACTTC.

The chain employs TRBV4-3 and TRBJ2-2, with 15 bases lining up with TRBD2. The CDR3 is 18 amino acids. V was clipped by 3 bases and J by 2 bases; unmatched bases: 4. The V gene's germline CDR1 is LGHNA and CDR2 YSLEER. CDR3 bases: TGCGCCAGCAGCCATCGGACTAGCGGGGGGGCCAACACCGGGGAGCTGTTTTTT. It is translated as CASSHRTSGGANTGELFF.

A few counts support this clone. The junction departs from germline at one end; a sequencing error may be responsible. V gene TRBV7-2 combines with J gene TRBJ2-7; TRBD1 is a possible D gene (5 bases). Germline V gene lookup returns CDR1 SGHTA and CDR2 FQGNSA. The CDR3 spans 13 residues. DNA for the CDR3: TGTGCCAGCAACTTAAGGGGTTCATACGAGCAGTACTTC. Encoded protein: CASNLRGSYEQYF.

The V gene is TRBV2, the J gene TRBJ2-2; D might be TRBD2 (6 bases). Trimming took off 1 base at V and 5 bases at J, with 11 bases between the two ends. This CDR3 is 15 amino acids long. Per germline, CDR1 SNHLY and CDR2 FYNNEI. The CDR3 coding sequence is TGTGCCAGCAGTGAAGGGAGGGGAAGAACCGGGGAGCTGTTTTTT. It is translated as CASSEGRGRTGELFF.

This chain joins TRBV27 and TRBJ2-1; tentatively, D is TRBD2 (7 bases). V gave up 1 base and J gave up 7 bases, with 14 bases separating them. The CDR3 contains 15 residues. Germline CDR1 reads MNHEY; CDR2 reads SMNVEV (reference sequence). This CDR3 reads CASSLFWGGLNEQFF. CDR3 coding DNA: TGTGCCAGCAGTTTATTTTGGGGGGGCCTAAATGAGCAGTTCTTC.

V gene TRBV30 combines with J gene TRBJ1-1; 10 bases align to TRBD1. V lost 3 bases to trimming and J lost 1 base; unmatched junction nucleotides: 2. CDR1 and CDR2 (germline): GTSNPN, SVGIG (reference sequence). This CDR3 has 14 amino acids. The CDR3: CAWRRDRGNTEAFF. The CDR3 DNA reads TGTGCCTGGAGGAGGGACAGGGGGAACACTGAAGCTTTCTTT.

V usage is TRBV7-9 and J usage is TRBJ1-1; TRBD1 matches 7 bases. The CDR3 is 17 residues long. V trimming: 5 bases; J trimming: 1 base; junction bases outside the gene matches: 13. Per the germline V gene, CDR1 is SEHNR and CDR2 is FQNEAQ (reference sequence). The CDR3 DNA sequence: TGTGCCAGCAGCCCCCGGACAGGCGGAGGCTCGAACACTGAAGCTTTCTTT. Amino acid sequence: CASSPRTGGGSNTEAFF.

The CDR3 region has the DNA TGTGCCAGCAGTCCGGGATCCAATGAGCAGTTCTTC. Its protein is CASSPGSNEQFF. This chain uses TRBV12-3 or TRBV12-4 with TRBJ2-1; tentatively, D is TRBD2 (5 bases). CDR3 length equals 12 residues. With 5 bases removed from V and 6 bases from J, the gap between germline ends came to 8 bases.

The CDR3 is CASSIDRTSYNEQFF. CDR3 DNA: TGCGCCAGCAGCATAGACAGGACCTCCTACAATGAGCAGTTCTTC. The chain is built from TRBV4-1 and TRBJ2-1; D is perhaps TRBD1 (6 bases). Germline lookup yields CDR1 MGHRA and CDR2 YSYEKL. CDR3 length equals 15 residues. V lost 5 bases, J lost 0 bases, and 11 bases lay in between.

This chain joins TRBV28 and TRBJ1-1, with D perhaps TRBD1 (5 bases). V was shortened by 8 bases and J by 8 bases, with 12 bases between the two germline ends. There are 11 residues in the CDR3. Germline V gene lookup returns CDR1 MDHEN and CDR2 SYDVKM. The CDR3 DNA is TGTGCCAGCCCGAAAGCAGGGGAAGCTTTCTTT. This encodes CASPKAGEAFF.

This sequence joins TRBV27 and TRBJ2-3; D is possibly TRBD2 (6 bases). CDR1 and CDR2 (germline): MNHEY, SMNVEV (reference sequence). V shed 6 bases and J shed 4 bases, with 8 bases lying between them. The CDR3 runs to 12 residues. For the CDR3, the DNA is TGTGCCAGCAGGCGGGGCCCAGATACGCAGTATTTT. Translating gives CASRRGPDTQYF.

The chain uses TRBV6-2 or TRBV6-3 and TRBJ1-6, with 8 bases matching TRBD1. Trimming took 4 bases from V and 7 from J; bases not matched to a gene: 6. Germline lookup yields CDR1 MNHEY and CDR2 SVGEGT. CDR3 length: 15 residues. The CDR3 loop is CASSLPDRGNSPLHF. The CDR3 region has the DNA TGTGCCAGCAGTTTGCCTGACAGGGGAAATTCACCCCTCCACTTT.

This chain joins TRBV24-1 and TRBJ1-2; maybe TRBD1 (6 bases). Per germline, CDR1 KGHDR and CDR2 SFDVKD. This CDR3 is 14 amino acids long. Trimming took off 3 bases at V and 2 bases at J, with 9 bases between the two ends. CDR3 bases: TGTGCCACCAGTGATGAAGACAGGAACTATGGCTACACCTTC. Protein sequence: CATSDEDRNYGYTF.

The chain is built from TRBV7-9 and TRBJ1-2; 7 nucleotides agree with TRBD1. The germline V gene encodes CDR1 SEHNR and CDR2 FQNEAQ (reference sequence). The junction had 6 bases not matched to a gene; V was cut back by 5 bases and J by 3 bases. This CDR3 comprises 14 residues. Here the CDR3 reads CASSAPGQDYGYTF. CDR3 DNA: TGTGCCAGCAGCGCGCCCGGACAGGACTATGGCTACACCTTC.

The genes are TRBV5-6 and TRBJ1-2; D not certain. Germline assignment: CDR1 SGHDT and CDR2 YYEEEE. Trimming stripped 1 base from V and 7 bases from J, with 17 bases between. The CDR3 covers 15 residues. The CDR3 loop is CASSLTETGISGYTF. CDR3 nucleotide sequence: TGTGCCAGCAGCTTGACGGAGACGGGAATCTCTGGCTACACCTTC. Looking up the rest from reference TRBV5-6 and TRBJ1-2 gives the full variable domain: DAGVTQSPTHLIKTRGQQVTLRCSPKSGHDTVSWYQQALGQGPQFIFQYYEEEERQRGNFPDRFSGHQFPNYSSELNVNALLLGDSALYLCASSLTETGISGYTFGSGTRLTVV.

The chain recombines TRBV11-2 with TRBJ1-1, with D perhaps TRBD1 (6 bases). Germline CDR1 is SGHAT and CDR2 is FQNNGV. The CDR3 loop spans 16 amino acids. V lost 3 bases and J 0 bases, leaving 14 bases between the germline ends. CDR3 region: CASSFTQGSMNTEAFF. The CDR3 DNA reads TGTGCCAGCAGCTTTACCCAGGGGAGCATGAACACTGAAGCTTTCTTT.

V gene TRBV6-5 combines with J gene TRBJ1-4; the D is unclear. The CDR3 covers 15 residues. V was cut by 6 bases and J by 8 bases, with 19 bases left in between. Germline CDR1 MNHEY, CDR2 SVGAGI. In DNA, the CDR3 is TGTGCCAGCAGCTTCCGGGGTACAGTCGGGGAAAAACTGTTTTTT. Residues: CASSFRGTVGEKLFF.

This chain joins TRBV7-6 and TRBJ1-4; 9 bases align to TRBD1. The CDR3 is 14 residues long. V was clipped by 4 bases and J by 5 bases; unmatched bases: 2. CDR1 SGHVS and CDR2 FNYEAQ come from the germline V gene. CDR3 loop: CASSSGTGNEKLFF. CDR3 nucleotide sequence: TGTGCCAGCAGCTCCGGGACAGGGAATGAAAAACTGTTTTTT.

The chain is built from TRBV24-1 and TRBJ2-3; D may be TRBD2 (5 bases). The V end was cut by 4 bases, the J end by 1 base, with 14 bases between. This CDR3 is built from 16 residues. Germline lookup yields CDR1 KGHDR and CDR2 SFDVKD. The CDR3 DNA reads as TGTGCCACCAGTGAACAAGGACTGGGAGGCACAGATACGCAGTATTTT. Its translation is CATSEQGLGGTDTQYF.

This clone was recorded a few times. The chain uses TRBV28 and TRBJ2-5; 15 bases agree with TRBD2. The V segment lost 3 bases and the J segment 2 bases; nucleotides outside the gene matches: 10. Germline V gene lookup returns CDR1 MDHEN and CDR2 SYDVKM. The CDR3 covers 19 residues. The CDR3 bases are TGTGCCAGCAGTTTCCAACCGCCGGGACTAGCGGGGGGACAAGAGACCCAGTACTTC. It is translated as CASSFQPPGLAGGQETQYF.

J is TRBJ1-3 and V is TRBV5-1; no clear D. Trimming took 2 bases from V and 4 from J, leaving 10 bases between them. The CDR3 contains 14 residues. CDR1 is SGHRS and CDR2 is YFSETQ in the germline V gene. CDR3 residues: CASSLLGVGNTIYF. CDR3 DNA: TGCGCCAGCAGCTTACTCGGGGTAGGAAACACCATATATTTT. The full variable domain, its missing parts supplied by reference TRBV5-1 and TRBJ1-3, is KAGVTQTPRYLIKTRGQQVTLSCSPISGHRSVSWYQQTPGQGLQFLFEYFSETQRNKGNFPGRFSGRQFSNSRSEMNVSTLELGDSALYLCASSLLGVGNTIYFGEGSWLTVV.

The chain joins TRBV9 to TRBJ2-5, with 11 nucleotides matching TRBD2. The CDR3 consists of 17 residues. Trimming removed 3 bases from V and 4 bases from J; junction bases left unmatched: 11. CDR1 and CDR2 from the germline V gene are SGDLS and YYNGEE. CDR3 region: CASSAGASGGLRETQYF. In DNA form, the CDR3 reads TGTGCCAGCAGCGCCGGTGCTAGCGGGGGGCTCCGAGAGACCCAGTACTTC.

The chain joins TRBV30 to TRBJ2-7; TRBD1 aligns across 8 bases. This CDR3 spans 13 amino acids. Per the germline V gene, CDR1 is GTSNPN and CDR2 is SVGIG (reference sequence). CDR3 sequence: CAGQGQSSYEQYF. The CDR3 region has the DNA TGTGCTGGACAGGGACAGAGCTCCTACGAGCAGTACTTC.

The CDR3 coding sequence is TGTGCCAGCAAGGAGGGGGCGTATACGCAGTATTTT. It is translated as CASKEGAYTQYF. The chain couples TRBV27 to TRBJ2-3; possible D gene TRBD1, 7 bases. The V end lost 7 bases, the J end lost 7 bases, and 12 bases lay between the germline ends. The germline CDR1 and CDR2 sequences are MNHEY and SMNVEV (reference sequence). This CDR3 contains 12 residues.

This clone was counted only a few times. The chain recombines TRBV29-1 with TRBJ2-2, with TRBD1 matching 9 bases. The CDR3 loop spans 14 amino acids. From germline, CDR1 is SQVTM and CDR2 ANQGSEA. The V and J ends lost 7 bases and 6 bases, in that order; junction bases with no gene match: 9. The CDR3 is CSAVTGTGSGELFF. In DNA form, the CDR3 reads TGCAGCGCAGTTACCGGGACAGGGTCCGGGGAGCTGTTTTTT.

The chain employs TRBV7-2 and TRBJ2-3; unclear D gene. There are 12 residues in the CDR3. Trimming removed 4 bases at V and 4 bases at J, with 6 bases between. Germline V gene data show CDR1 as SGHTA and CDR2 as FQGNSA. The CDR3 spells CASSYHSDTQYF. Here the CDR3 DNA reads TGTGCCAGCAGCTACCACTCAGATACGCAGTATTTT.

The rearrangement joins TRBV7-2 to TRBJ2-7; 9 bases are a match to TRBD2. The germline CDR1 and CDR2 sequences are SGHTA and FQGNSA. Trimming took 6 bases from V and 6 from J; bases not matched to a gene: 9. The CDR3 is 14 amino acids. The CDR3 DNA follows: TGTGCCAGCAGTAAGAGCGGGGGGCCTTCCGAGCAGTACTTC. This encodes CASSKSGGPSEQYF.